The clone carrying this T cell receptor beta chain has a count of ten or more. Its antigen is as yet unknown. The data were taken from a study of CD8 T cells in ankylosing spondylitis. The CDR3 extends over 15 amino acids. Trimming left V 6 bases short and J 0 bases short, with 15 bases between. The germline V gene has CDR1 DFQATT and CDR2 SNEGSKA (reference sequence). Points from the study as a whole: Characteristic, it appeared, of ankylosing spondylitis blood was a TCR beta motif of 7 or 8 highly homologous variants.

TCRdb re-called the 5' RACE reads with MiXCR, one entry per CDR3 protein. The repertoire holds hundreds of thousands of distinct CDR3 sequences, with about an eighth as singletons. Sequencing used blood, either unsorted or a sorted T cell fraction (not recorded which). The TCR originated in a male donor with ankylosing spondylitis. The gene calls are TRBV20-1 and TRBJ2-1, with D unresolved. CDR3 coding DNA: TGCAGTGCCCAAACCCCCGGTTACTCCTACAATGAGCAGTTCTTC. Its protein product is CSAQTPGYSYNEQFF.